Included here is one TCR beta chain sequence, with context. This clone was seen more than once but under ten times. The antigen this receptor binds is unknown. Base quality data are lacking; no much larger clone is found one base away. These data are taken from a study of intratumoral heterogeneity in liver cancer. Context from the whole study: In the full cohort of approximately 14 patients, the median age was roughly 58 years and the majority of patients were male. The study combined RNA-seq, DNA sequencing, TCR-seq and SNP array data from multiple regions of hepatocellular carcinoma specimens to study intratumor heterogeneity. Of the approximately 70 multiregional samples collected from around 15 HCC patients in the overall cohort, 45 to 55 were tumoral regions and roughly 20 were adjacent nontumoral regions.

The CDR3 numbers 13 residues from cysteine through phenylalanine. Of all the DNA, just the CDR3 is kept, 39 bases in frame from base 1. CDR1 and CDR2, looked up from the germline V gene (reference sequence), are LGHDT and YNNKEL. V sheds 7 bases and J sheds 1 base, leaving 9 bases between their ends. Samples labelled H came from distinct, geographically separated regions of the hepatocellular carcinoma nodule. Every patient had early-stage hepatocellular carcinoma and received no therapy prior to surgical resection. None of the sampled areas showed macroscopic evidence of necrosis or hemorrhage. Multiple regions from two patients underwent TCR sequencing (ImmunoSeq). Each frozen resection tissue sample was taken at least 1 cm away from every other sample. Genomic DNA was extracted from bulk tissue using the DNeasy blood and tissue kit. Beyond this particular receptor, the publication reports: Within each of the two sequenced patients, overall T cell clonality showed no significant difference between tumor regions. RNA-seq-based estimates of regional differences in tumor-infiltrating lymphocyte burden were reportedly confirmed by TCR sequencing. Limitations acknowledged by the authors included a relatively low number of patients and under-sampled representation of tumor-infiltrating lymphocytes. Tumor region a in each sequenced patient had significantly more unique T-cell clonal expansions than region b.

Using the immunoSEQ assay, the TCR beta chain CDR3 regions were sequenced from genomic DNA. Rearranged VDJ segments were amplified with primers that anneal to V and J segments. On the study's bioinformatics: The ImmunoSeq Analyzer software was used to calculate clonality and richness metrics. To find clones with differing abundance between regions, Fisher's exact test was applied together with a beta-binomial method for extra stringency. TCRdb obtained this table from immuneACCESS and retained in-frame rearrangements with V and J assigned. These tables miss some clones; where compared with another copy, unresolved V genes account for less than half of the shortfall, and the remainder is unexplained. From that table come the V and J calls and clone size; the DNA was used to work out D and trimming. The sample table records some 7,000 clones; 55% of these occur just once. The ten most abundant clones make up roughly 14% of the sample.

This specimen consisted of tumor tissue, obtained before any cancer treatment. The rearranged chain carries TRBV3-1 (or the pseudogene TRBV3-2) and TRBJ2-3, with no confidently assigned D gene. The receptor was isolated from a man between 65 and 85 years old with hepatocellular carcinoma. At the DNA level, the sequence is TGTGCCAGCAAACGGGCGGGCACAGATACGCAGTATTTT. Its translation is CASKRAGTDTQYF.